This T cell receptor (beta chain) derives from a study of metastatic and nonmetastatic thyroid tumors. Across the whole study: Repertoire data that came from the blood and tumor or nodule tissue of malignant and benign thyroid patients were compared. Study outcomes and limitations: TCR beta diversity was reportedly significantly higher in malignant thyroid tumors than benign nodules, in blood and tumor.

In the authors' workflow: Using the CDR3 differences seen across clinicopathological groups, the authors built a distant-metastasis classifier for papillary thyroid cancer, which was meant to discriminate distant-metastatic patients. From the PCR reads, TCRdb re-called clones with MiXCR. It is TCRdb's table, rather than the study itself, that gives the V and J calls and clone size. The sample contains about 9,900 clones, around 9.9% of which appear only once. This clone was counted many times. Antigen unknown. The CDR3 sequence is 17 residues long. The germline gives CDR1 MNHNS, CDR2 SASEGT. Between the trimmed V and J ends, which lost 2 bases and 5 bases, there was a span of 20 bases. Each patient went into thyroid surgery without having received any treatment.

The chain has TRBV6-1 and TRBJ2-3; D not resolved. The sequenced sample consisted of tumor tissue. The clonotype comes from a female donor with papillary thyroid cancer or a benign thyroid nodule (not recorded which). Some clones in this sample may be carry-over from other donors' samples. CDR3 amino acids: CASSELHRDGVLDTQYF. CDR3 in DNA: TGTGCCAGCAGTGAACTTCATAGGGATGGAGTGTTAGATACGCAGTATTTT.